This T cell receptor beta chain is from a study of T cell responses to AZD1222 COVID-19 vaccine. Findings of the study overall: White British people made up most donors, females outnumbered males, and clonal diversity was possibly underestimated.

Comments on this clone: The target antigen is unknown.

CDR3 length: 15 residues. Trimming at V came to 4 bases and at J to 4 bases, leaving 9 bases not matched to a gene. Per germline, CDR1 SGHTA and CDR2 FQGNSA. The method was immunoSEQ multiplex PCR; TCRdb's version includes in-frame clones alone and lacks a portion of them. This table holds some 88,000 clones, approximately 90% found once. This clonotype was sampled from an adult who received the AZD1222 COVID-19 vaccine. The chain couples TRBV7-2 to TRBJ1-2, with 7 bases that match TRBD1. The sequencing used peripheral blood, collected 28 days after the second AZD1222 dose. For the CDR3, the DNA is TGTGCCAGCAGCTCATTCCTTACAGGGGCCTATGGCTACACCTTC. It translates to CASSSFLTGAYGYTF. The whole variable domain, remainder taken from reference TRBV7-2 and TRBJ1-2, is GAGVSQSPSNKVTEKGKDVELRCDPISGHTALYWYRQSLGQGLEFLIYFQGNSAPDKSGLPSDRFSAERTGGSVSTLTIQRTQQEDSAVYLCASSSFLTGAYGYTFGSGTRLTVV.